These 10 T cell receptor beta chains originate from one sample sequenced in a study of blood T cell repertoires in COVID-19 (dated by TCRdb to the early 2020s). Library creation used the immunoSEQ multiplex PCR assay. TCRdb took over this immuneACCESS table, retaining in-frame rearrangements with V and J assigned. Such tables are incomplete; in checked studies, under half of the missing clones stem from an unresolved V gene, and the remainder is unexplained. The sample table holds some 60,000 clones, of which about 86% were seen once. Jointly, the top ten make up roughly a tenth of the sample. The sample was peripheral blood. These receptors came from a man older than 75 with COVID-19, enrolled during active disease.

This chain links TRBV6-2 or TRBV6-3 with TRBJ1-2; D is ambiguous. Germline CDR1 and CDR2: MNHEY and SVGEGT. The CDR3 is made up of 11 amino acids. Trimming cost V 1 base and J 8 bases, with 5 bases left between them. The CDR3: CASSYFEGYTF. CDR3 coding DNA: TGTGCCAGCAGTTACTTCGAGGGCTACACCTTC.

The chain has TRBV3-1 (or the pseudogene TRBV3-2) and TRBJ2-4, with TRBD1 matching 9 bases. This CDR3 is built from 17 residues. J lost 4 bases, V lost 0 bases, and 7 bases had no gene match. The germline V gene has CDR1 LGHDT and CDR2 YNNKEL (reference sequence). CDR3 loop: CASSQDEGGQGKNIQYF. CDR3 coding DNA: TGTGCCAGCAGCCAAGATGAGGGGGGACAGGGAAAAAACATTCAGTACTTC.

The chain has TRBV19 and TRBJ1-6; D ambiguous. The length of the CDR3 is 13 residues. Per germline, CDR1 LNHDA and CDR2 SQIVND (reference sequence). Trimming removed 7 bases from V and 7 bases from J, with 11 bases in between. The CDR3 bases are TGTGCCAGTACGGGAAACGGAAATTCACCCCTCCACTTT. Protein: CASTGNGNSPLHF.

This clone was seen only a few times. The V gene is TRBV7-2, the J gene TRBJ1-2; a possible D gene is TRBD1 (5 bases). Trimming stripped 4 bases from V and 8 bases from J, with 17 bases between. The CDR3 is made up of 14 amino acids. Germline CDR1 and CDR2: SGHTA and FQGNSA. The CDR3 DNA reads TGTGCCAGCAGCTCCGGGGGGTTGGGAGGAGGCTACACCTTC. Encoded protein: CASSSGGLGGGYTF.

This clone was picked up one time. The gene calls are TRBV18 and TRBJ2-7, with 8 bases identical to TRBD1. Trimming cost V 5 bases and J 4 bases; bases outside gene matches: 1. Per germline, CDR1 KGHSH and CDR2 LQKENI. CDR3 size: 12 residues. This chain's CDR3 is CASSRDRYEQYV. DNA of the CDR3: TGTGCCAGCTCAAGGGACAGGTACGAGCAGTACGTC.

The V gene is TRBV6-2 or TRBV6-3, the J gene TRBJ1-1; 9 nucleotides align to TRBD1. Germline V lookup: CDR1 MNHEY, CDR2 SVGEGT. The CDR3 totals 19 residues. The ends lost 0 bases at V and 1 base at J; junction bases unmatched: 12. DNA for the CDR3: TGTGCCAGCAGTTACTCGAGGACGGACAGGGGCCGAGCGAACACTGAAGCTTTCTTT. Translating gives CASSYSRTDRGRANTEAFF.

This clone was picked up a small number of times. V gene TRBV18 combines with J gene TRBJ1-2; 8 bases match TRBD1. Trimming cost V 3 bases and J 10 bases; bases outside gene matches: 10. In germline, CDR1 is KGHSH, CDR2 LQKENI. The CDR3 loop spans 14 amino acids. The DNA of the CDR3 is TGTGCCAGCTCACCCCCGGCCAGGGGGCATGTCTACACCTTC. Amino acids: CASSPPARGHVYTF.

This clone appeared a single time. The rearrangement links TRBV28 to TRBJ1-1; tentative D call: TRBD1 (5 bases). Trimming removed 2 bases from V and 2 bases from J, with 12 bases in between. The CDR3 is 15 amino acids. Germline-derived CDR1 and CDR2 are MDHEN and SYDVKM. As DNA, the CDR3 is TGTGCCAGCAGTTTAGGAGGGGAGGGAAACACTGAAGCTTTCTTT. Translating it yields CASSLGGEGNTEAFF.

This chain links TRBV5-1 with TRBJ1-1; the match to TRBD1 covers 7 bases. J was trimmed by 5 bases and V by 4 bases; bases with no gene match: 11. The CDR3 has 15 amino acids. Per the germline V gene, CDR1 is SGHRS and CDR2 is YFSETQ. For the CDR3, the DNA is TGCGCCAGCAGCCCCCGGGCGACAGGGATGACTGAAGCTTTCTTT. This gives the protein CASSPRATGMTEAFF.

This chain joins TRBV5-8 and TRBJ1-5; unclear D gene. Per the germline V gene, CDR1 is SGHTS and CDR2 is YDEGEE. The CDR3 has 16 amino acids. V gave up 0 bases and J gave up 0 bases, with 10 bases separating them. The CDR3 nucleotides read TGTGCCAGCAGCTTGGAGCGGTCTTATAGCAATCAGCCCCAGCATTTT. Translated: CASSLERSYSNQPQHF.